Listed below are T cell receptor beta chains from one sample, sequenced in a study of blood T cell repertoires in COVID-19. TCRdb's table, derived via immunoSEQ multiplex PCR, lists solely in-frame clones and lacks some. This table holds about 300,000 clones, approximately 84% found once. Sequenced sample: peripheral blood. These receptors originate from a human donor with COVID-19, enrolled during active disease. The donor label of this sample is uncertain. The CDR3 runs from the conserved cysteine through the conserved F or W. The order of the fields is V gene, clone size, J gene, D gene, CDR3 DNA, CDR3 protein. D genes are given only for firm matches. Size tells how often a clone was seen (once, few, many) or the class of an expanded clone, and some rows leave it out.

TRBV5-1	-	TRBJ2-3	TRBD1	TGCGCCAGCAGCATGTGGACAGGAGCAAGCACAGATACGCAGTATTTT	CASSMWTGASTDTQYF
TRBV30	-	TRBJ2-7	TRBD1	TGTGCCTGGAGTAGGGGGCTAAACGAGCAGTACTTC	CAWSRGLNEQYF
TRBV5-1	-	TRBJ2-7	-	TGCGCCAGCAGCTTGGATGGCAGTACCTACGAGCAGTACTTC	CASSLDGSTYEQYF
TRBV7-3	-	TRBJ2-7	TRBD2	TGTGCCAGCAGCCCCCAGGGAGGGGAAGACGAGCAGTACTTC	CASSPQGGEDEQYF
TRBV28	-	TRBJ2-7	TRBD1	TGTGCCAGCAGTTTATTAGCGGGTGGGGGACAGGGGGACCACGAGCAGTACTTC	CASSLLAGGGQGDHEQYF
TRBV5-1	-	TRBJ2-3	-	TGCGCCAGCAGCTTTGGCCCAAGGGGCGGGACCACAGATACGCAGTATTTT	CASSFGPRGGTTDTQYF
TRBV6-4	-	TRBJ1-5	-	TGTGCCAGCAGTGACTCGAAGATCGACAACCGGCAGCCCCAGCATTTT	CASSDSKIDNRQPQHF
TRBV19	-	TRBJ2-3	-	TGTGCCAGTAGTTTTAACAGCTACACAGATACGCAGTATTTT	CASSFNSYTDTQYF
TRBV7-9	few	TRBJ2-1	TRBD2	TGTGCCAGCAGCTTAGTACTAGCGGGAGGCAATGAGCAGTTCTTC	CASSLVLAGGNEQFF
TRBV12-3/TRBV12-4	-	TRBJ1-1	-	TGTGCCAGCAATGAGGGATTGAACACTGAAGCTTTCTTT	CASNEGLNTEAFF
TRBV5-5	-	TRBJ2-7	-	TGTGCCAGCAGCGCGCCCCCGGGGAACTCCTACGAGCAGTACTTC	CASSAPPGNSYEQYF
TRBV7-9	-	TRBJ2-1	-	TGTGCCAGCAGCTTAGGACAGGGTGGGAGGAATGAGCAGTTCTTC	CASSLGQGGRNEQFF
TRBV5-1	-	TRBJ1-1	-	TGCGCCAGCAGCTTGGAACCCGGGGGATCCACAGGCGCTGAAGCTTTCTTT	CASSLEPGGSTGAEAFF
TRBV29-1	-	TRBJ2-5	TRBD1	TGCAGCGTAACGGACAGGGGTGGGGAGACCCAGTACTTC	CSVTDRGGETQYF
TRBV9	once	TRBJ2-2	-	TGTGCCAGCAGCGGACGGGGGACCGGGGAGCTGTTTTTT	CASSGRGTGELFF
TRBV29-1	-	TRBJ2-7	TRBD2	TGCAGCGTCATCGGGGGGGGCGAGCAGTACTTC	CSVIGGGEQYF
TRBV5-1	-	TRBJ2-3	-	TGCGCCAGTCACGGGATTTCTAGCACAGATACGCAGTATTTT	CASHGISSTDTQYF
TRBV5-6	-	TRBJ1-2	-	TGTGCCAGCAGCTTGGCGGCAGGAGGGAATGGCTACACCTTC	CASSLAAGGNGYTF
TRBV5-1	-	TRBJ2-5	TRBD1	TGCGCCAGCAGCTTGGGGCCGGGACAGGGGCTCCAAGAGACCCAGTACTTC	CASSLGPGQGLQETQYF
TRBV6-6	-	TRBJ2-7	-	TGTGCCAGCAGTTACACGGGAGATCGCTACGAGCAGTACTTC	CASSYTGDRYEQYF
TRBV12-5	-	TRBJ2-1	TRBD2	TGTGCTAGTGGTTTACCTCTCGGACTAGCGGTCTACAATGAGCAGTTCTTC	CASGLPLGLAVYNEQFF
TRBV6-5	once	TRBJ1-1	TRBD1	TGTGCCAGCAGTCCCAGGGGGCTGAGTGAAGCTTTCTTT	CASSPRGLSEAFF
TRBV5-1	-	TRBJ2-2	-	TGCGCCAGCAGACGTCAGCAGGGGAACACCGGGGAGCTGTTTTTT	CASRRQQGNTGELFF
TRBV3-1/TRBV3-2	-	TRBJ1-2	TRBD1	TGTGCCAGCAGCCAGGGAACAGGGGGCTACGGCTACACCTTC	CASSQGTGGYGYTF
TRBV2	-	TRBJ1-6	-	TGTGCCAGTCGACCACAGGCCGGTGGATCACCCCTCCACTTT	CASRPQAGGSPLHF
TRBV18	-	TRBJ2-5	TRBD2	TGTGCCAGCTCACCATCTAGCGGGGAAGAGACCCAGTACTTC	CASSPSSGEETQYF
TRBV5-1	-	TRBJ1-2	-	TGCGCCAGCAGCTCAAACCAGGGGAACTATGGCTACACCTTC	CASSSNQGNYGYTF
TRBV11-3	-	TRBJ2-4	-	TGTGCCAGCAGCTTAGATGGGAGGGGGACGGACATTCAGTACTTC	CASSLDGRGTDIQYF
TRBV28	-	TRBJ2-2	-	TGTGCCAGCAGGTGGTCGGGATCAACCGGGGAGCTGTTTTTT	CASRWSGSTGELFF
TRBV6-1	-	TRBJ2-1	-	TGTGCCAGCAGTGACCAGTACTCCTACAATGAGCAGTTCTTC	CASSDQYSYNEQFF
TRBV15	-	TRBJ2-5	TRBD2	TGTGCCACCAGCAGGGGACTAGCAGAGACCCAGTACTTC	CATSRGLAETQYF